The next 2 T cell receptor beta chains were all read from a single sample in a study of shared clonotypes between healthy human individuals. Profiling relied on immunoSEQ multiplex PCR, and the TCRdb table lists in-frame clones only, not all of them. The sample lists some 1.4 million clones; over 95% were seen once. The sequenced material came from naive CD4+ T cells sorted from blood. Subset specified: CD45RA+ positively selected. These receptors came from a man younger than 40 in good health.

As for this clone: This CDR3 is also generated by other DNA sequences in the sample. The V and J genes are TRBV5-1 and TRBJ2-7; 10 bases match TRBD1. Germline loops: CDR1 SGHRS, CDR2 YFSETQ. The CDR3 runs to 13 residues. J was trimmed by 6 bases and V by 5 bases; bases with no gene match: 5. The CDR3 reads CASSRDRGGEQYF. The CDR3 region has the DNA TGCGCCAGCAGTCGGGACAGGGGAGGCGAGCAGTACTTC.

The rearrangement links TRBV5-6 to TRBJ2-7; a possible D gene is TRBD1 (5 bases). Trimming left V 4 bases short and J 7 bases short, with 21 bases between. This CDR3 has 15 residues. Germline CDR1 reads SGHDT; CDR2 reads YYEEEE. CDR3 DNA sequence: TGTGCCAGCAGCCCCCTGGGCAGGACATCGGAAGAGCAGTACTTC. This encodes CASSPLGRTSEEQYF. The full variable domain, with the rest looked up from reference TRBV5-6 and TRBJ2-7, is DAGVTQSPTHLIKTRGQQVTLRCSPKSGHDTVSWYQQALGQGPQFIFQYYEEEERQRGNFPDRFSGHQFPNYSSELNVNALLLGDSALYLCASSPLGRTSEEQYFGPGTRLTVT.